One and the same sample provided the 10 T cell receptor beta chains below, sequenced in a study of blood T cell repertoires in COVID-19. TCRdb keeps only in-frame clones here, not all; method: immunoSEQ multiplex PCR. The sample contains a few hundred thousand clones, approximately 85% of which appear only once. The sequencing sample was made of PBMCs or T cells enriched from blood (not recorded which). These receptors were collected from a woman aged 25 to 39 who had recovered from COVID-19.

This clone was detected once. The rearrangement joins TRBV19 to TRBJ1-2, with D hard to call. This CDR3 is 13 amino acids long. Germline CDR1 and CDR2: LNHDA and SQIVND (reference sequence). Trimming removed 9 bases from V and 4 bases from J, with 15 bases in between. The CDR3 reads CASGSGEIYGYTF. The CDR3 DNA sequence: TGTGCCAGCGGTTCGGGTGAAATCTATGGCTACACCTTC.

CDR3 amino acids: CASSLPDNTEAFF. DNA of the CDR3: TGCGCCAGCAGCTTGCCAGATAACACTGAAGCTTTCTTT. V is TRBV5-1 and J is TRBJ1-1; no reliable D call. CDR3 size: 13 residues. The V and J ends lost 1 base and 2 bases respectively, with 6 bases between them. Per germline, CDR1 SGHRS and CDR2 YFSETQ.

This clone was recorded a few times. The chain employs TRBV28 and TRBJ1-2; 8 positions agree with TRBD1. The V segment lost 8 bases and the J segment 6 bases; nucleotides outside the gene matches: 8. The CDR3 contains 13 residues. The germline V gene has CDR1 MDHEN and CDR2 SYDVKM. CDR3 in amino acids: CASGIDRGHGYTF. DNA for the CDR3: TGTGCCAGCGGAATTGACAGGGGCCATGGCTACACCTTC.

This clone was found once. The chain joins TRBV3-1 (or the pseudogene TRBV3-2) to TRBJ2-1; 9 nucleotides align to TRBD1. In germline, CDR1 is LGHDT, CDR2 YNNKEL (reference sequence). The CDR3 has 14 residues. The V segment lost 3 bases and the J segment 7 bases; nucleotides outside the gene matches: 4. The CDR3 region has the DNA TGTGCCAGCAGCCAGAGGACAGGGGAGAATGAGCAGTTCTTC. It translates to CASSQRTGENEQFF.

This chain joins TRBV27 and TRBJ2-3; maybe TRBD1 (6 bases). The V gene's germline CDR1 is MNHEY and CDR2 SMNVEV (reference sequence). CDR3 length: 12 residues. Trimming removed 8 bases at V and 9 bases at J, with 15 bases between. CDR3 protein: CASRPPGTTQYF. The CDR3 DNA follows: TGTGCCAGCCGTCCACCCGGGACAACGCAGTATTTT.

The chain uses TRBV28 and TRBJ1-2, with 7 bases identical to TRBD1. The V gene end was trimmed by 5 bases and the J gene end by 3 bases; junction bases not matched to a gene: 21. CDR1 and CDR2 (germline): MDHEN, SYDVKM. This CDR3 has 19 residues. CDR3 in DNA: TGTGCCAGCAGTCCTCGCATGGACAGGTTGGGCGGGCCGGACTATGGCTACACCTTC. It specifies CASSPRMDRLGGPDYGYTF.

This clone was picked up one time. This chain uses TRBV5-1 with TRBJ2-7; 8 bases line up with TRBD1. Germline CDR1 is SGHRS and CDR2 is YFSETQ. The CDR3 has 13 amino acids. J lost 5 bases, V lost 6 bases, and 7 bases had no gene match. In DNA, the CDR3 is TGCGCCAGCATGTGGACAGGGCGTAACGAGCAGTACTTC. Its protein product is CASMWTGRNEQYF.

The chain uses TRBV24-1 and TRBJ2-1; the match to TRBD2 covers 10 bases. CDR1 is KGHDR and CDR2 is SFDVKD in the germline V gene. The CDR3 extends over 19 amino acids. Unmatched junction bases numbered 18, after V lost 3 bases and J lost 8 bases. CDR3 nucleotide sequence: TGTGCCACCAGTGATCCACCAGTCAGCGGGAGGGCCGCTAATCATGAGCAGTTCTTC. Protein: CATSDPPVSGRAANHEQFF.

The chain uses TRBV2 and TRBJ2-3; TRBD2 aligns across 8 bases. Germline CDR1 is SNHLY and CDR2 is FYNNEI. This CDR3 comprises 14 residues. J gave up 4 bases and V 7 bases, and 7 bases lay outside the gene matches. The CDR3 sequence is CASIGREGSDTQYF. The DNA for the CDR3 is TGTGCCAGCATCGGGAGGGAGGGTTCAGATACGCAGTATTTT.

This clone has only one observation. V is TRBV2 and J is TRBJ2-1, with 8 bases identical to TRBD2. V shed 4 bases, J shed 6 bases, and the junction held 8 bases outside the gene matches. Germline lookup yields CDR1 SNHLY and CDR2 FYNNEI. This CDR3 spans 15 amino acids. The CDR3 protein is CASSVRREAINEQFF. CDR3 DNA sequence: TGTGCCAGCAGTGTTAGGCGGGAGGCAATCAATGAGCAGTTCTTC.